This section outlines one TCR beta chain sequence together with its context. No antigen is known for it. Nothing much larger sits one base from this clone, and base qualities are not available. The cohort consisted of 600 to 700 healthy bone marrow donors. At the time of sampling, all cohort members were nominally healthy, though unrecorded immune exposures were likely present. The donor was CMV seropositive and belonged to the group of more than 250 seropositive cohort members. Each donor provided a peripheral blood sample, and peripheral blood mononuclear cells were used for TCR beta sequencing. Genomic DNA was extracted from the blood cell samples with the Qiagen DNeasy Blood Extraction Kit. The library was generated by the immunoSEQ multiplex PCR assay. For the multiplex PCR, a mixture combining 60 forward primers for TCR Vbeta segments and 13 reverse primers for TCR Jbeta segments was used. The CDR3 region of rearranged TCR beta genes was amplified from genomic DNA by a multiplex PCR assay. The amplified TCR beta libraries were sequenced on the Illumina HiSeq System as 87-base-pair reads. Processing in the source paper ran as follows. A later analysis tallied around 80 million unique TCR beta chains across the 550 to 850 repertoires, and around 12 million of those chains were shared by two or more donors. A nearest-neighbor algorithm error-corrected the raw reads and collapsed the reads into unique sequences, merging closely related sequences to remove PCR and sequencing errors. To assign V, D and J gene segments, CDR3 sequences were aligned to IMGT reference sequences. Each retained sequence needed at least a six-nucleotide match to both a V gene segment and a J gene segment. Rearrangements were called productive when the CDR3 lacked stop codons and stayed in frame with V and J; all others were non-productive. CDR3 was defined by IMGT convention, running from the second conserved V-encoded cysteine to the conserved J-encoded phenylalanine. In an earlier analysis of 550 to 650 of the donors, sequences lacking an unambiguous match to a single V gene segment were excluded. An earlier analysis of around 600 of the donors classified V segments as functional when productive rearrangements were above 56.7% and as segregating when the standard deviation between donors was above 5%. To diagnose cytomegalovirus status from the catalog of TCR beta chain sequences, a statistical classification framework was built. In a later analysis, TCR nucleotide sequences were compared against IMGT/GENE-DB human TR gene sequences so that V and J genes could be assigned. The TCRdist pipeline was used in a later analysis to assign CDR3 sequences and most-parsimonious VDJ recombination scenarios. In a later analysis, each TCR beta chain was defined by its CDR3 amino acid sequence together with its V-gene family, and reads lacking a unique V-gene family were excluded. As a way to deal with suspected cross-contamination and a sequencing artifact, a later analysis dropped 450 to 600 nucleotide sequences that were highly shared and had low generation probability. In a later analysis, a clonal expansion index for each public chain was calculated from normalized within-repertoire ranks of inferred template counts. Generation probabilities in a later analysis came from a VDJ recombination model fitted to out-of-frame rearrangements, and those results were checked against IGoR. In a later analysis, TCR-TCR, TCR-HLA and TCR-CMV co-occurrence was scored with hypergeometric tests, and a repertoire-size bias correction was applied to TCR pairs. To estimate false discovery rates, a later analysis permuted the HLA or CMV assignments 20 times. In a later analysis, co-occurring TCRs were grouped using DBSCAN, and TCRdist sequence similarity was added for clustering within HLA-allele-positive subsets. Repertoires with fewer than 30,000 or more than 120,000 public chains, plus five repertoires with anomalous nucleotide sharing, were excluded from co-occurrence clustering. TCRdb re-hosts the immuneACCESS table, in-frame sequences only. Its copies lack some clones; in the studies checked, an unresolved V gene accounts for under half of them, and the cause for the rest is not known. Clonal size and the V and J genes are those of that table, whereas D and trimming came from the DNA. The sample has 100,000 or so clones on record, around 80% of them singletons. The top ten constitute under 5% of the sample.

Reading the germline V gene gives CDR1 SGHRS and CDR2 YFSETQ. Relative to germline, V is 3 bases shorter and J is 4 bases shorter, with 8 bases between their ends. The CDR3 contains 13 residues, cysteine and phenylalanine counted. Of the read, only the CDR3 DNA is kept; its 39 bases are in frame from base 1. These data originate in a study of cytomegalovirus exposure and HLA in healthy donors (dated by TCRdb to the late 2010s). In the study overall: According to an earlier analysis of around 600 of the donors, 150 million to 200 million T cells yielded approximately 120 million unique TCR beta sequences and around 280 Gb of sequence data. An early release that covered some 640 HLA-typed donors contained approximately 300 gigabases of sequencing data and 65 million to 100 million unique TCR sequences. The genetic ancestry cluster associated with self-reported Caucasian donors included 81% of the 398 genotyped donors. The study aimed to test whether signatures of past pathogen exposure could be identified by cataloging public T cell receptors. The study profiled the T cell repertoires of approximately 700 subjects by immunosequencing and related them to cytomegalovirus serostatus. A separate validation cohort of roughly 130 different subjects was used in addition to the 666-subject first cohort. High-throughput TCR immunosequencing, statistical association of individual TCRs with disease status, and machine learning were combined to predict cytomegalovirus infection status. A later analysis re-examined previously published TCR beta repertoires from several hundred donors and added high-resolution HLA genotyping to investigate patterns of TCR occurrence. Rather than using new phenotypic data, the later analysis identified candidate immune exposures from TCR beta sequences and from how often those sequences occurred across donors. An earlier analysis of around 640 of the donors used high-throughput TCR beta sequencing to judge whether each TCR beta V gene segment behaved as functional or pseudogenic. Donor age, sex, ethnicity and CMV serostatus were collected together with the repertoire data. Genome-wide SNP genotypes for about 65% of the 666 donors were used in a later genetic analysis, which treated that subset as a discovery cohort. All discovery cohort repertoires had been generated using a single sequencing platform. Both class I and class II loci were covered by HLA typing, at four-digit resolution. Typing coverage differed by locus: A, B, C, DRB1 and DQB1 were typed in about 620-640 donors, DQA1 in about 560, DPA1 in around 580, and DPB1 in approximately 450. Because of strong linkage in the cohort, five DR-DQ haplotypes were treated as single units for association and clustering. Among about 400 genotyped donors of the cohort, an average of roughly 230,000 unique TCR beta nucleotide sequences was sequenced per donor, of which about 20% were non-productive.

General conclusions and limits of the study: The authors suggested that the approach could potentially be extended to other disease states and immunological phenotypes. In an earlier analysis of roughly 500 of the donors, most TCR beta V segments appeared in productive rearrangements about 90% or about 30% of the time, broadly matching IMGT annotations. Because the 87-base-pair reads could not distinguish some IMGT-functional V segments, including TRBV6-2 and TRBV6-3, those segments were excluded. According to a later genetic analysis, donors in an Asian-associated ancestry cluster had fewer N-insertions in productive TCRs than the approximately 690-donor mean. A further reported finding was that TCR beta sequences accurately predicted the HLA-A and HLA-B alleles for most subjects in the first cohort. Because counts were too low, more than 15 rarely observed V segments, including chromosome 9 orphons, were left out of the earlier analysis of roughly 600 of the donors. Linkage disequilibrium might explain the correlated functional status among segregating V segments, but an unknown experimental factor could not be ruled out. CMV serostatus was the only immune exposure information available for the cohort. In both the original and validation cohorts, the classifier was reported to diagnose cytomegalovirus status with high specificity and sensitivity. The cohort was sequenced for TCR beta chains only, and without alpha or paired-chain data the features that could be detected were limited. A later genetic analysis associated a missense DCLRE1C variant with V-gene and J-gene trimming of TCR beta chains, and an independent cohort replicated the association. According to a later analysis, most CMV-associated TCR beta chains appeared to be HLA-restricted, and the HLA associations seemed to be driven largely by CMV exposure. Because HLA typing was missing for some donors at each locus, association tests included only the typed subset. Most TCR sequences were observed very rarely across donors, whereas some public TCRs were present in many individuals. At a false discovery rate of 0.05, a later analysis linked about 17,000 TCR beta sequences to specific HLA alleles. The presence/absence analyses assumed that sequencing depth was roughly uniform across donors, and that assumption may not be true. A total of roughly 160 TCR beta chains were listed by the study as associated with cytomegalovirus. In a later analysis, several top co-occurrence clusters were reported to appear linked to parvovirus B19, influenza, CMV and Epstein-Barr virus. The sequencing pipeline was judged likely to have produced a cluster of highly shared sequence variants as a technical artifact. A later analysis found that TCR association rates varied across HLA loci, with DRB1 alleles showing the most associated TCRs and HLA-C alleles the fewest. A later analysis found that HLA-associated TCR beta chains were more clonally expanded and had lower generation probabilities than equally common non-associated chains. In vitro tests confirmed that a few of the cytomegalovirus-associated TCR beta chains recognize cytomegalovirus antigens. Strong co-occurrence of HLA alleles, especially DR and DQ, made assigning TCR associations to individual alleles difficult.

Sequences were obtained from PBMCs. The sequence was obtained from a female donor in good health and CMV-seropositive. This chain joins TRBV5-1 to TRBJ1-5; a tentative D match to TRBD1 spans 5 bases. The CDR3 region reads CASSSDTNQPQHF. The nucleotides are TGCGCCAGCAGCTCGGACACTAATCAGCCCCAGCATTTT.